One sample yielded the 20 T cell receptor beta chains listed below, sequenced in a study of OX40 agonist ivuxolimab in advanced cancers. Libraries were prepared by immunoSEQ multiplex PCR; TCRdb keeps only in-frame clonotypes and omits some of them. The table records 71,000 or so clones, roughly 86% of them present only once. This specimen consisted of CD4+ or CD8+ T cells sorted from blood, obtained in a trial of the OX40 agonist ivuxolimab. The receptors were gathered from an adult with an advanced solid tumor such as melanoma, head and neck, liver or kidney cancer.

This clone has just one count. This sequence joins TRBV11-3 and TRBJ2-1; 11 positions agree with TRBD2. CDR3 size: 17 residues. The ends lost 3 bases at V and 2 bases at J; junction bases unmatched: 6. Germline loops: CDR1 SGHNT, CDR2 YENEEA. Written as DNA, the CDR3 is TGTGCCAGCAGCTTCGGTATAGCGGGAGGGCCCTACAATGAGCAGTTCTTC. Residues: CASSFGIAGGPYNEQFF.

This clone appeared a few times. The chain recombines TRBV28 with TRBJ1-2; D possibly corresponds to TRBD1 (6 bases). The CDR3 has 13 amino acids. Germline CDR1 is MDHEN and CDR2 is SYDVKM. V was clipped by 1 base and J by 8 bases, with 11 bases between them. CDR3 nucleotides: TGTGCCAGCAGTTTATCGGGGGGCGGAGGCTACACCTTC. Translating it yields CASSLSGGGGYTF.

The table lists this clone with a few counts. The V and J genes are TRBV13 and TRBJ1-1; 7 nucleotides line up with TRBD1. Germline V CDR1 and CDR2: PRHDT, FYEKMQ (reference sequence). V lost 2 bases to trimming and J lost 4 bases; unmatched junction nucleotides: 7. The CDR3 is 15 residues long. CDR3 sequence reads: CASSLTTGIRTEAFF. The CDR3 DNA follows: TGTGCCAGCAGCTTAACGACAGGGATCCGCACTGAAGCTTTCTTT.

This chain uses TRBV2 with TRBJ2-1, with D unresolved. Germline V lookup: CDR1 SNHLY, CDR2 FYNNEI. The CDR3 has 12 residues. V gave up 7 bases and J gave up 8 bases, with 12 bases separating them. The CDR3 loop is CASTLGRYEQFF. DNA of the CDR3: TGTGCCAGCACTCTAGGACGGTATGAGCAGTTCTTC.

V is TRBV5-4 and J is TRBJ1-3; D gene ambiguous. The V end was cut by 0 bases, the J end by 4 bases, with 11 bases between. CDR3 length: 15 residues. Germline values: CDR1 SGHNT, CDR2 YYREEE (reference sequence). CDR3 loop: CASSLDASAGNTIYF. CDR3 nucleotides: TGTGCCAGCAGCTTGGACGCGTCCGCCGGAAACACCATATATTTT.

V and J are TRBV9 and TRBJ1-6; TRBD1 aligns across 8 bases. CDR3 length equals 16 residues. V dropped 2 bases and J dropped 6; count of bases not matched to a gene: 7. Per germline, CDR1 SGDLS and CDR2 YYNGEE. This CDR3 is CASSVRPTGGNSPLHF. The CDR3 DNA reads TGTGCCAGCAGCGTTCGCCCCACAGGGGGTAATTCACCCCTCCACTTT.

This clone has a single count. The chain employs TRBV5-1 and TRBJ1-2; 7 nucleotides match TRBD1. Losses at the gene ends were 4 bases for V and 2 bases for J; bases not matched to a gene: 5. Germline lookup yields CDR1 SGHRS and CDR2 YFSETQ. The CDR3 runs 14 residues. Written as DNA, the CDR3 is TGCGCCAGCAGCCCCAGGGACAGCAACTATGGCTACACCTTC. It is translated as CASSPRDSNYGYTF.

This rearrangement joins TRBV12-5 to TRBJ1-1, with a tentative D call TRBD1 (6 bases). Trimming cost V 0 bases and J 4 bases, with 24 bases left between them. Germline-derived CDR1 and CDR2 are LGHNT and FRNRAP. The CDR3 has 19 residues. The CDR3 reads CASGLVPDGVRTGSTEAFF. The DNA for the CDR3 is TGTGCTAGTGGTTTGGTACCAGACGGGGTACGAACAGGGAGCACTGAAGCTTTCTTT. Drawing the rest from reference TRBV12-5 and TRBJ1-1, the complete variable domain is DARVTQTPRHKVTEMGQEVTMRCQPILGHNTVFWYRQTMMQGLELLAYFRNRAPLDDSGMPKDRFSAEMPDATLATLKIQPSEPRDSAVYFCASGLVPDGVRTGSTEAFFGQGTRLTVV.

This chain connects TRBV28 to TRBJ2-1; D ambiguous. This CDR3 contains 14 residues. V was pared by 2 bases and J by 4 bases, with 9 bases between. Germline V lookup: CDR1 MDHEN, CDR2 SYDVKM. The CDR3 here is CASSLPRFYNEQFF. The CDR3 DNA follows: TGTGCCAGCAGTTTACCCAGGTTTTACAATGAGCAGTTCTTC.

V gene TRBV28 combines with J gene TRBJ1-5; TRBD1 is a possible D gene (5 bases). V dropped 2 bases and J dropped 7 bases, with 12 bases sitting between them. Germline CDR1 and CDR2: MDHEN and SYDVKM. The length of the CDR3 is 14 residues. CDR3 amino acids: CASSLGGVAQPQHF. CDR3 nucleotide sequence: TGTGCCAGCAGTTTAGGGGGGGTTGCCCAGCCCCAGCATTTT.

The chain recombines TRBV5-1 with TRBJ2-5; TRBD2 matches 11 bases. Germline CDR1 reads SGHRS; CDR2 reads YFSETQ. This CDR3 contains 14 residues. Trimming cost V 0 bases and J 5 bases; bases outside gene matches: 0. CDR3 loop: CASSLGTSGETQYF. CDR3 DNA: TGCGCCAGCAGCTTGGGGACTAGCGGGGAGACCCAGTACTTC.

The rearrangement links TRBV28 to TRBJ2-1, with 9 nucleotides matching TRBD1. V was clipped by 11 bases and J by 8 bases; unmatched bases: 10. This CDR3 is built from 13 residues. Germline V gives CDR1 MDHEN, CDR2 SYDVKM. This CDR3 is CAGRQGGRDEQFF. CDR3 sequence (DNA): TGTGCCGGGCGACAGGGGGGACGGGATGAGCAGTTCTTC.

The chain carries TRBV5-4 and TRBJ2-1, with 10 bases that match TRBD2. The CDR3 is 15 residues long. V lost 7 bases to trimming and J lost 9 bases; unmatched junction nucleotides: 13. CDR1 and CDR2 from the germline V gene are SGHNT and YYREEE (reference sequence). The chain's CDR3 is CASLSGTSARSEQFF. The DNA of the CDR3 is TGTGCCAGCTTATCCGGGACTAGCGCTCGGAGTGAGCAGTTCTTC.

This clone was picked up one time. The chain links TRBV11-3 to TRBJ2-7; D possibly corresponds to TRBD1 (6 bases). V dropped 3 bases and J dropped 5 bases, with 11 bases sitting between them. CDR1 is SGHNT, CDR2 YENEEA, per germline. The CDR3 runs to 13 residues. CDR3 bases: TGTGCCAGCAGCTTGGGGGCAGTAGACGAGCAGTACTTC. Translated: CASSLGAVDEQYF.

Concerning this clone: Other DNA variants within this sample encode the same CDR3. In nucleotides, the CDR3 is TGTGCCAGCAGGACTAGCGGGGGCGCAGATACGCAGTATTTT. This translates into CASRTSGGADTQYF. The chain combines TRBV2 with TRBJ2-3; 12 bases line up with TRBD2. V trimming: 6 bases; J trimming: 4 bases; junction bases outside the gene matches: 2. Germline V gene lookup returns CDR1 SNHLY and CDR2 FYNNEI. The CDR3 is 14 amino acids.

The chain joins TRBV4-3 to TRBJ2-1; TRBD1 matches at 9 bases. The CDR3 is 18 residues long. The ends lost 0 bases at V and 3 bases at J; junction bases unmatched: 9. The germline CDR1 and CDR2 sequences are LGHNA and YSLEER. In nucleotides, the CDR3 is TGCGCCAGCAGCCAAGATGAGAGAGGGACAGGGCTCTACAATGAGCAGTTCTTC. Protein: CASSQDERGTGLYNEQFF.

V is TRBV7-7 and J is TRBJ2-7; 8 positions agree with TRBD2. The CDR3 covers 14 residues. Germline loops: CDR1 SSHAT, CDR2 FNYEAQ (reference sequence). Trimming removed 3 bases from V and 7 bases from J; junction bases left unmatched: 8. The CDR3 here is CASSLGTSSDEQYF. The CDR3 DNA follows: TGTGCCAGCAGCTTGGGGACTAGTTCAGATGAGCAGTACTTC.

V gene TRBV10-3 combines with J gene TRBJ1-3; D not certain. The CDR3 sequence is 13 residues long. Germline CDR1 ENHRY, CDR2 SYGVKD. V was trimmed by 6 bases and J by 1 base, leaving 7 bases between them. The CDR3 spells CAIRTESGNTIYF. The DNA for the CDR3 is TGTGCCATCAGAACAGAGTCTGGAAACACCATATATTTT.

This chain connects TRBV25-1 to TRBJ2-3; 11 bases agree with TRBD2. The ends lost 8 bases at V and 0 bases at J; junction bases unmatched: 13. The CDR3 spans 18 residues. Per germline, CDR1 MGHDK and CDR2 SYGVNS. The CDR3 spells CASPSGTSGTQSTDTQYF. The CDR3 DNA follows: TGTGCCAGCCCTTCCGGGACTAGCGGCACCCAGAGCACAGATACGCAGTATTTT.

This chain links TRBV7-3 with TRBJ2-7; D may match TRBD1 or TRBD2 (5 bases each). This CDR3 contains 12 residues. CDR1 and CDR2 (germline): SGHTA, FQGTGA. Trimming took 4 bases from V and 12 from J, leaving 16 bases between them. CDR3 nucleotides: TGTGCCAGCAGCTCAGGGACCTCCGAGTTGTACTTC. Protein product: CASSSGTSELYF.